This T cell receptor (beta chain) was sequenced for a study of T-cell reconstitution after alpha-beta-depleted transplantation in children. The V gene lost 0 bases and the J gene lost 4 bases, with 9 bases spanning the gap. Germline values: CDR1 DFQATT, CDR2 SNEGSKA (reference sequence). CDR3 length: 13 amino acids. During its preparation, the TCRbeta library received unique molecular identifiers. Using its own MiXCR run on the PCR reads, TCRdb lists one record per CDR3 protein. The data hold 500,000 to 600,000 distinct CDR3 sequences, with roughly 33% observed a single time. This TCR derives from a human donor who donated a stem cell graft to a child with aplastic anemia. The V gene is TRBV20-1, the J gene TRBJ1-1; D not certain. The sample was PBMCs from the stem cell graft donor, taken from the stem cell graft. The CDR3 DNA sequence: TGCAGTGCTAGAGATCTCCGAGGCACTGAAGCTTTCTTT. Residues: CSARDLRGTEAFF.